These T cell receptor beta chains were read from a single sample in a study of cytomegalovirus exposure and HLA in healthy donors. The protocol was immunoSEQ multiplex PCR, while the TCRdb copy is restricted to in-frame clones and leaves out a portion. The sample has about 200,000 clones; 82% are singletons. Sequenced sample: PBMCs. These receptors were collected from a man in his forties or fifties in good health and CMV-seropositive. The CDR3 runs from the conserved cysteine through the conserved F or W. A D gene is named only where the DNA matches it firmly. Expanded clones get a size class; other rows say once, few or many, or leave the size out.

d_gene: .; j_gene: TRBJ2-7; v_gene: TRBV2; abundance: .; CDR3aa: CASRKRVAGAWGEQYF; CDR3nt: TGTGCCAGCAGGAAAAGGGTGGCAGGGGCATGGGGCGAGCAGTACTTC
d_gene: .; j_gene: TRBJ2-1; v_gene: TRBV6-4; abundance: .; CDR3aa: CASSDGQYDEQFF; CDR3nt: TGTGCCAGCAGTGACGGACAGTATGATGAGCAGTTCTTC
d_gene: TRBD2; j_gene: TRBJ2-1; v_gene: TRBV7-3; abundance: .; CDR3aa: CASSWGLAGIYNEQFF; CDR3nt: TGTGCCAGCAGCTGGGGACTAGCGGGGATTTACAATGAGCAGTTCTTC
d_gene: TRBD2; j_gene: TRBJ2-1; v_gene: TRBV6-1; abundance: .; CDR3aa: CASYGLAGANEQFF; CDR3nt: TGTGCCAGCTATGGATTAGCGGGAGCCAATGAGCAGTTCTTC
d_gene: .; j_gene: TRBJ1-1; v_gene: TRBV6-5; abundance: .; CDR3aa: CAASSYSSNTEAFF; CDR3nt: TGTGCTGCCAGCAGTTATAGCTCGAACACTGAAGCTTTCTTT
d_gene: .; j_gene: TRBJ1-3; v_gene: TRBV28; abundance: .; CDR3aa: CASSLTGSGNTIYF; CDR3nt: TGTGCCAGCAGTTTGACAGGCTCTGGAAACACCATATATTTT
d_gene: .; j_gene: TRBJ2-5; v_gene: TRBV9; abundance: once; CDR3aa: CASSVAPGGRVIRETQYF; CDR3nt: TGTGCCAGCAGCGTAGCTCCTGGCGGCAGGGTTATCCGGGAGACCCAGTACTTC
d_gene: TRBD2; j_gene: TRBJ2-3; v_gene: TRBV11-3; abundance: .; CDR3aa: CASSLGLAGGTDTQYF; CDR3nt: TGTGCCAGCAGCTTAGGACTAGCGGGAGGCACAGATACGCAGTATTTT
d_gene: .; j_gene: TRBJ2-2; v_gene: TRBV6-1; abundance: .; CDR3aa: CASSDWGGDAGELFF; CDR3nt: TGTGCCAGCAGTGACTGGGGGGGCGACGCCGGGGAGCTGTTTTTT
d_gene: TRBD2; j_gene: TRBJ2-3; v_gene: TRBV15; abundance: .; CDR3aa: CATAGGASGYTDTQYF; CDR3nt: TGTGCCACGGCGGGGGGGGCCAGCGGATACACAGATACGCAGTATTTT
d_gene: .; j_gene: TRBJ1-2; v_gene: TRBV29-1; abundance: .; CDR3aa: CSVSIEARDGYTF; CDR3nt: TGCAGCGTTTCCATCGAGGCGAGGGATGGCTACACCTTC
d_gene: TRBD1; j_gene: TRBJ1-2; v_gene: TRBV19; abundance: .; CDR3aa: CASSDQGVNWYGYTF; CDR3nt: TGTGCCAGTAGCGACCAGGGGGTAAATTGGTATGGCTACACCTTC
d_gene: .; j_gene: TRBJ1-4; v_gene: TRBV9; abundance: .; CDR3aa: CASSPGAGEPVNEKLFF; CDR3nt: TGTGCCAGCAGCCCAGGAGCAGGGGAGCCCGTTAATGAAAAACTGTTTTTT
d_gene: .; j_gene: TRBJ1-2; v_gene: TRBV6-5; abundance: few; CDR3aa: CASRLGGGYGYTF; CDR3nt: TGTGCCAGCAGACTAGGCGGGGGCTATGGCTACACCTTC
d_gene: TRBD1; j_gene: TRBJ1-1; v_gene: TRBV5-4; abundance: few; CDR3aa: CASSLDRGRTEAFF; CDR3nt: TGTGCCAGCAGCTTAGACAGGGGGCGGACTGAAGCTTTCTTT
d_gene: .; j_gene: TRBJ2-5; v_gene: TRBV2; abundance: .; CDR3aa: CASSEGGPQETQYF; CDR3nt: TGTGCCAGCAGCGAGGGGGGGCCTCAAGAGACCCAGTACTTC
d_gene: TRBD2; j_gene: TRBJ2-2; v_gene: TRBV19; abundance: .; CDR3aa: CASSRKRTSGRGTGELFF; CDR3nt: TGTGCCAGTAGTCGAAAACGGACTAGCGGGAGGGGCACCGGGGAGCTGTTTTTT
d_gene: .; j_gene: TRBJ2-7; v_gene: TRBV7-9; abundance: .; CDR3aa: CASSGQGHFYEQYF; CDR3nt: TGTGCCAGCAGCGGGCAGGGCCATTTCTACGAGCAGTACTTC
d_gene: .; j_gene: TRBJ1-1; v_gene: TRBV25-1; abundance: .; CDR3aa: CASSALGVTEAFF; CDR3nt: TGTGCCAGCAGTGCCCTCGGGGTTACTGAAGCTTTCTTT
d_gene: TRBD2; j_gene: TRBJ2-1; v_gene: TRBV13; abundance: .; CDR3aa: CASSWGLAGGPSYNEQFF; CDR3nt: TGTGCCAGCAGCTGGGGACTAGCGGGAGGCCCCTCCTACAATGAGCAGTTCTTC
d_gene: TRBD2; j_gene: TRBJ2-1; v_gene: TRBV4-2; abundance: .; CDR3aa: CASSPPLSGAYNEQFF; CDR3nt: TGTGCCAGCAGCCCACCCCTTAGCGGGGCCTACAATGAGCAGTTCTTC
d_gene: .; j_gene: TRBJ1-2; v_gene: TRBV5-8; abundance: .; CDR3aa: CASSGQLNYGYTF; CDR3nt: TGTGCCAGCAGCGGGCAGTTGAACTATGGCTACACCTTC
d_gene: TRBD2; j_gene: TRBJ2-2; v_gene: TRBV19; abundance: .; CDR3aa: CASSTDRLAGYAGELFF; CDR3nt: TGTGCCAGTAGTACCGACAGACTAGCGGGATACGCCGGGGAGCTGTTTTTT
d_gene: TRBD1; j_gene: TRBJ2-5; v_gene: TRBV6-5; abundance: .; CDR3aa: CASSYGQGVETQYF; CDR3nt: TGTGCCAGCAGTTACGGACAGGGGGTGGAGACCCAGTACTTC
d_gene: TRBD1; j_gene: TRBJ2-5; v_gene: TRBV15; abundance: .; CDR3aa: CATSRDIGDRGIRETQYF; CDR3nt: TGTGCCACCAGCAGAGATATCGGGGACAGGGGCATCAGAGAGACCCAGTACTTC